Included here is one TCR beta chain sequence, with context. No antigen is known for it. Base qualities are missing; no much larger clone stands one base away. The record originates from a study of human T cells and chemical hapten exposure (dated by TCRdb to 2020 to 2023). Looking at the study overall: For sensitization, 2% DPC in acetone was applied to an approximately 2 cm by approximately 2 cm area of upper inner arm skin. Throughout the study period of around 25 weeks, patients also received therapeutic DPC doses to the scalp every week. Patch testing was performed on the upper back with Finn chambers containing 0.01% DPC, and the patch tests were scored after 6 days according to International Contact Dermatitis Research Group standards. Most of the patients in the cohort were female, and the cohort covered alopecia areata with under or over 50% scalp involvement, alopecia totalis and alopecia universalis. The libraries were sequenced as a pool, and the TCR yield per sample differed mostly because of small variations in library volumes within the pool. This study followed changes in the peripheral blood TCR repertoire in vivo during primary and secondary sensitization of alopecia patients to the hapten diphenylcyclopropenone (DPC). Blood was sampled from patients pre-sensitization (week 0) and at 2, 6 and about 24 weeks after DPC sensitization. About 27 alopecia patients gave blood for TCR sequencing at one to four time points (pre-sensitization, 2, 6 and 24 weeks).

Explained via the paper, the time point label denotes: pre-sensitization, week 0. The sample's treatment or condition, from its label and the paper: therapeutic diphenylcyclopropenone sensitization with weekly scalp DPC. At each patch-test visit, blood was drawn before the patch test was applied. Patients were eligible if aged 18 to 70, diagnosed with alopecia and judged suitable for DPC therapy, and pregnant patients were excluded. Total RNA was isolated from unfractionated whole blood collected in Tempus Blood RNA tubes. General study outcomes and caveats: Alopecia, a presumed autoimmune disease, was present in all patients, so the immune response of the patients might differ from that of healthy individuals. Compared with pre-sensitization or healthy control sets, expanded TCRs formed significantly more large CDR3 similarity clusters, which is consistent with antigen-driven responses. Repeated subsampling changed both the strength of the expansion versus patch-test correlation and the threshold at which the correlation became significant. The number of TCRs above 1 in 1000 frequency did not change with DPC sensitization; there was no evidence of global repertoire structure alterations. A positive correlation was found between the number of PT1 expanded TCRs and patch test score, with significance reached at thresholds 8, 16 and 32 but not 4.

The library was generated by RACE. Sequencing was performed on a NextSeq 500. During library preparation, unique molecular identifiers were attached to individual cDNA molecules so that TCRs could be counted quantitatively and reproducibly. From each blood RNA sample, both TCR alpha and TCR beta chains were sequenced. The published analysis was carried out like this. The median number of TCRs per sample was roughly 94,000, ranging from 23,224 to 690,600. The Decombinator software suite was used to annotate V, J and CDR3 in the TCR reads. For the PS versus PT1 abundance plots, all samples were subsampled to the same number of TCRs (28,000). Expanded TCRs were defined as absent before sensitization and observed at least eight times at the 2-week time point. In TCRdb, the public reads were trimmed at Q25 with fastp and aligned with MiXCR, with productive beta chains retained. Under each unique CDR3 protein, matching rows form one entry showing the most common genes and DNA. V and J calls and clone size were set by TCRdb, not the authors. The sample records tens of thousands of distinct CDR3 sequences, about 10% of which are singletons. The biggest ten clones account for roughly 6% of the sample.

Sequencing used whole blood, obtained in connection with sensitization to the hapten diphenylcyclopropenone (DPC). This clonotype was obtained from a young man with alopecia areata. Some clones in this sample may be carry-over from other donors' samples.

The DNA sequence follows: TGTGCCAGCAGCCGAGACGATCAGCCCCAGCATTTT. This sequence encodes CASSRDDQPQHF. The rearrangement combines TRBV3-1 with TRBJ1-5; the D gene is not confidently resolved. CDR1 and CDR2, per the germline V gene (reference sequence), are LGHDT and YNNKEL. The CDR3 numbers 12 residues from cysteine through phenylalanine. Just CDR3 DNA is preserved here, 36 bases in frame from base 1. V loses 4 bases of germline sequence and J loses 5 bases, and the interval between the two ends is 6 bases.